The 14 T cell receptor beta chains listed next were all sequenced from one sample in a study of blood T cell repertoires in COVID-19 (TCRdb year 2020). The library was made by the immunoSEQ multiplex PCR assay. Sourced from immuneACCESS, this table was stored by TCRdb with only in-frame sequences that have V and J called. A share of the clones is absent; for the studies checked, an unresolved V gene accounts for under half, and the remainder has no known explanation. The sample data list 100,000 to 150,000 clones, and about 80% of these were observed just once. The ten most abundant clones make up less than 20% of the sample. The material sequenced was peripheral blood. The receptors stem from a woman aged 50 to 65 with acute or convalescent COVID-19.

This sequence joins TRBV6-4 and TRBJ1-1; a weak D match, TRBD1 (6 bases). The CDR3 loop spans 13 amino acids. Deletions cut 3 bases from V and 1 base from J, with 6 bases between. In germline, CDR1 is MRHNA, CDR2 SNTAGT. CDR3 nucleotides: TGTGCCAGCAGTGAACAGGGGAACACTGAAGCTTTCTTT. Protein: CASSEQGNTEAFF.

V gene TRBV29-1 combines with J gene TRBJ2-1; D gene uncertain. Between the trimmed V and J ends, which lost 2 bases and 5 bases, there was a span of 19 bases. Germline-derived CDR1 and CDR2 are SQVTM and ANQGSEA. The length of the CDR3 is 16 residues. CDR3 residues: CSVENTLRLLDNEQFF. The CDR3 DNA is TGCAGCGTTGAAAATACCCTGCGGCTTTTAGACAATGAGCAGTTCTTC.

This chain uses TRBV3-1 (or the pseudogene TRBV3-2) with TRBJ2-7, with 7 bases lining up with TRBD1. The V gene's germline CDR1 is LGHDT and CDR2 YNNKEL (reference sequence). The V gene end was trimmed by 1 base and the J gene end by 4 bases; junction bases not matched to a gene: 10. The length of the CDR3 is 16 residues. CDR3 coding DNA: TGTGCCAGCAGCCAAGGCGGTACAGGGGCCATATACGAGCAGTACTTC. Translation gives CASSQGGTGAIYEQYF.

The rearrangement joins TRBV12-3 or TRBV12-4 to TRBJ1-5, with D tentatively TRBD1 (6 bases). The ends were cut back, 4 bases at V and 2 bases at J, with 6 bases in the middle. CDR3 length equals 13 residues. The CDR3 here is CASSYRGNQPQHF. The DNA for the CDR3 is TGTGCCAGCAGTTACAGGGGCAATCAGCCCCAGCATTTT.

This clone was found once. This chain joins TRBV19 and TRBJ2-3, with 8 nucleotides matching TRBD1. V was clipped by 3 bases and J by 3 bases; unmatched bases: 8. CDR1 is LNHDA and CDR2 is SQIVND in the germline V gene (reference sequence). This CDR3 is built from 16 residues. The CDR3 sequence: CASSIRTGRSTDTQYF. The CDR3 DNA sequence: TGTGCCAGTAGTATCCGGACAGGGAGGAGTACAGATACGCAGTATTTT.

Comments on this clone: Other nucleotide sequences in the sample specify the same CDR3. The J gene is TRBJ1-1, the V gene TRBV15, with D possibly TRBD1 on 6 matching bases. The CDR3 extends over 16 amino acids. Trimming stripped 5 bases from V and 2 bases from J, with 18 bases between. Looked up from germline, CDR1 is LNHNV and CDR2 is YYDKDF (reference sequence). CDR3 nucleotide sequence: TGTGCCACCAGCCCGGGGGGCGGGGGGCGCAACACTGAAGCTTTCTTT. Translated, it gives CATSPGGGGRNTEAFF.

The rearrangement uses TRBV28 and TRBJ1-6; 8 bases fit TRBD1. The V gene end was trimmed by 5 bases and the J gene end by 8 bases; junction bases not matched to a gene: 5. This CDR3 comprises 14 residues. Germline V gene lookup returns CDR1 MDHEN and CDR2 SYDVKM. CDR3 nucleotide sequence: TGTGCCAGCAGTCCAGGACAGGGAGATTCACCCCTCCACTTT. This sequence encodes CASSPGQGDSPLHF.

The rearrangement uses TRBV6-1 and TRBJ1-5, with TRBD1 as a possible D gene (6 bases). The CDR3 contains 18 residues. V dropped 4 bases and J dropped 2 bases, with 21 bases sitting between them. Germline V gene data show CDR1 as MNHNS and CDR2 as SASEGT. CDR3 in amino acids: CASSGTGTFGGGNQPQHF. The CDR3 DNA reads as TGTGCCAGCAGTGGAACCGGGACATTCGGTGGAGGCAATCAGCCCCAGCATTTT.

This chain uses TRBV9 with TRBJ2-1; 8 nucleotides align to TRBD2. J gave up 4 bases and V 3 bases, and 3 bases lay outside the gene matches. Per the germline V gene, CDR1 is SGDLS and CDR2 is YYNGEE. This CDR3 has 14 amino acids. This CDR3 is CASSEVAGYNEQFF. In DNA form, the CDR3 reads TGTGCCAGCAGCGAAGTAGCGGGGTACAATGAGCAGTTCTTC.

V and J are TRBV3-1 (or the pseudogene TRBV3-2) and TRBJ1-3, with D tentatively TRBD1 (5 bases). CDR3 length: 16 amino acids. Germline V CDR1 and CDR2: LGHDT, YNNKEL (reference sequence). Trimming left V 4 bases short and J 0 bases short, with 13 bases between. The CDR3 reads CASSRRRGDSGNTIYF. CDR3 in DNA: TGTGCCAGCAGCCGGCGCCGGGGGGACTCTGGAAACACCATATATTTT.

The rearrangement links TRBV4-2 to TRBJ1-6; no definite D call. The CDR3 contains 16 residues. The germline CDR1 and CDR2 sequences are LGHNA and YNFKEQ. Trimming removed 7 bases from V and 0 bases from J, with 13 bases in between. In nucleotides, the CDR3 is TGTGCCAGCAACTTCGATGGGAGCTCCTATAATTCACCCCTCCACTTT. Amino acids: CASNFDGSSYNSPLHF.

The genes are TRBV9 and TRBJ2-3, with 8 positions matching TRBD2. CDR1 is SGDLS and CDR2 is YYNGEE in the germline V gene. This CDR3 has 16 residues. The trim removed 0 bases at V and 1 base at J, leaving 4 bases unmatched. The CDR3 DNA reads TGTGCCAGCAGCGTAGACGGGGGGGCCGGCACAGATACGCAGTATTTT. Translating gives CASSVDGGAGTDTQYF.

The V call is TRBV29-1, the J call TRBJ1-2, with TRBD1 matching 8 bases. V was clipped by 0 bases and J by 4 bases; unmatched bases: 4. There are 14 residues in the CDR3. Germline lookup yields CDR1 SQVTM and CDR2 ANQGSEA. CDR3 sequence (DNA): TGCAGCGTTGAAGATAGGGACAGGTCCTATGGCTACACCTTC. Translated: CSVEDRDRSYGYTF.

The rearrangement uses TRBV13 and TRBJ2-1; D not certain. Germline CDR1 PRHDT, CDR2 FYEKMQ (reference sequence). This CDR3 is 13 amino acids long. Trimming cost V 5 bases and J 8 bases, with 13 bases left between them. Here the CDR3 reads CASSRLPVDEQFF. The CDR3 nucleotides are TGTGCCAGCAGCCGACTCCCGGTGGATGAGCAGTTCTTC.